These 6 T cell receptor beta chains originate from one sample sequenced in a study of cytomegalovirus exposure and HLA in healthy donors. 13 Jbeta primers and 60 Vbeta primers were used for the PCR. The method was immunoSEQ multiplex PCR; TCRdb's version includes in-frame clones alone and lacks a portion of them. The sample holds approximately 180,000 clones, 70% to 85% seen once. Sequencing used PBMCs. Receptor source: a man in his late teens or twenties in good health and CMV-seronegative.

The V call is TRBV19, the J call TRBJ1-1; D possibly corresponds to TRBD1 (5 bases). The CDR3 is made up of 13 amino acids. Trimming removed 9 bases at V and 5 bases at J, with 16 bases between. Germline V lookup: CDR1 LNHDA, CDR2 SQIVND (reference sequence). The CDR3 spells CASTLTGVTEAFF. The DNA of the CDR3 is TGTGCCAGCACGTTGACGGGGGTTACTGAAGCTTTCTTT.

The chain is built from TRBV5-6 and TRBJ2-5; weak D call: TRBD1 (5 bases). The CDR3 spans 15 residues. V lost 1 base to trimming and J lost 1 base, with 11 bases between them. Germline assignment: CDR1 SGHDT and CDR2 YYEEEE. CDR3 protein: CASSLTGRGQETQYF. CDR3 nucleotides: TGTGCCAGCAGCTTGACAGGTCGAGGCCAAGAGACCCAGTACTTC.

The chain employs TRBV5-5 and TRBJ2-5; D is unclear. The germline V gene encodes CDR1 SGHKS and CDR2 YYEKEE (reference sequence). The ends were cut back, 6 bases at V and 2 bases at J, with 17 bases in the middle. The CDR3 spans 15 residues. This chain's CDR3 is CASNPLPHYQETQYF. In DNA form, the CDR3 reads TGTGCCAGCAATCCACTACCCCACTATCAAGAGACCCAGTACTTC.

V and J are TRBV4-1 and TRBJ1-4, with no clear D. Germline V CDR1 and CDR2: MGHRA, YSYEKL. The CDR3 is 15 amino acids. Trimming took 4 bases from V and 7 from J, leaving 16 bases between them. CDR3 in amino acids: CASSPSIRAGEKLFF. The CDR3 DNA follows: TGCGCCAGCAGCCCCTCGATACGCGCAGGTGAAAAACTGTTTTTT.

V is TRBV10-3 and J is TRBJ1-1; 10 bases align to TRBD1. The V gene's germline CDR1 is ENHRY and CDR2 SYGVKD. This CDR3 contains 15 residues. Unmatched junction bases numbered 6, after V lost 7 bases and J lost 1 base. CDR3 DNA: TGTGCCATCACCGGGGACAGGGGTCGGAACACTGAAGCTTTCTTT. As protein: CAITGDRGRNTEAFF.

Here the CDR3 reads CASSPKVGGLGMNTEAFF. The CDR3 DNA reads as TGCGCCAGCAGCCCCAAGGTAGGGGGTTTAGGAATGAACACTGAAGCTTTCTTT. The rearrangement links TRBV23-1 to TRBJ1-1; D perhaps matches TRBD1 (6 bases). TRBV23-1 falls under the ORF class, with uncertain function. Trimming shortened V by 6 bases and J by 0 bases, and 23 bases separated the two germline ends. The CDR3 consists of 18 residues.